The clone carrying this TCR beta chain was picked up many times. This record comes from a study of CD8 T cells in ankylosing spondylitis. Germline V lookup: CDR1 MGHDK, CDR2 SYGVNS. V was pared by 5 bases and J by 3 bases, with 7 bases between. The CDR3 spans 12 residues. TCRdb recomputed calls from the 5' RACE reads with MiXCR, one row per CDR3 protein. The sample has 200,000 or so distinct CDR3 sequences, 10% to 15% seen once. The source is a female donor with ankylosing spondylitis or in good health (not recorded which). The J gene is TRBJ1-1, the V gene TRBV25-1; no reliable D call. Sequencing used blood, either unsorted or a sorted T cell fraction (not recorded which). CDR3 sequence reads: CASSLGHTEAFF. The CDR3 DNA sequence: TGTGCCAGCAGTTTAGGGCACACTGAAGCTTTCTTT.